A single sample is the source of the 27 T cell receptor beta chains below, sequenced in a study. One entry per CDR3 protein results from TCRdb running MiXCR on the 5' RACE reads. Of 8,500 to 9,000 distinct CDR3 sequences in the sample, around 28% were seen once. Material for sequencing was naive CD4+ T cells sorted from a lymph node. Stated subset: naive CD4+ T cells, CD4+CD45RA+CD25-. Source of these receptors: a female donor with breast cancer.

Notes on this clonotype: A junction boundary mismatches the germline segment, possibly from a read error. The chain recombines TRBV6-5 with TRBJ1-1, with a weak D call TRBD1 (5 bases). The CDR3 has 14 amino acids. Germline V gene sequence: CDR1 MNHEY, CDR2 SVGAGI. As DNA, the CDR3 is TGTGCCAGCAGTTACTCGAGAACGGGACCTGAGGCTCTCTTT. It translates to CASSYSRTGPEALF.

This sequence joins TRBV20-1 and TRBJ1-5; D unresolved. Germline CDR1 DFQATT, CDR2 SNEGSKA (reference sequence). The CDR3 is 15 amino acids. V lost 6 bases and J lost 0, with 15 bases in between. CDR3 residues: CSARRQEYSNQPQHF. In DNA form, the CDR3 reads TGCAGTGCCAGGCGTCAGGAGTATAGCAATCAGCCCCAGCATTTT.

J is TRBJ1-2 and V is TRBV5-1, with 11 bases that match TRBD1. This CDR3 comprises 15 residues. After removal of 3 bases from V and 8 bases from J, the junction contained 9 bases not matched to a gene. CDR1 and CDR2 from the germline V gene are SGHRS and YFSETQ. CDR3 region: CASSSWTGGSGGYTF. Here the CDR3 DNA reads TGCGCCAGCAGCTCCTGGACAGGGGGCAGTGGCGGCTACACCTTC. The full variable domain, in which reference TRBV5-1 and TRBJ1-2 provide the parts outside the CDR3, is KAGVTQTPRYLIKTRGQQVTLSCSPISGHRSVSWYQQTPGQGLQFLFEYFSETQRNKGNFPGRFSGRQFSNSRSEMNVSTLELGDSALYLCASSSWTGGSGGYTFGSGTRLTVV.

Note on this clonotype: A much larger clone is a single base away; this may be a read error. The CDR3, as DNA: TGTGCCAGCAGCCCGGGGGGCCTCAAAAACATTCAGTACTTC. The encoded protein is CASSPGGLKNIQYF. The J gene is TRBJ2-4, the V gene TRBV3-1; D might be TRBD2 (7 bases). Trimming left V 4 bases short and J 3 bases short, with 10 bases between. Germline V gene sequence: CDR1 LGHDT, CDR2 YNNKEL (reference sequence). The CDR3 totals 14 residues.

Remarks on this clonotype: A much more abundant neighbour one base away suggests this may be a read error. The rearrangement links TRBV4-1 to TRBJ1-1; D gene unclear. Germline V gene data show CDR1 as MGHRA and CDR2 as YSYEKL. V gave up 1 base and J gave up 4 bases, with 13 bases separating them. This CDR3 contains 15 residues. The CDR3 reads CASSQASNWGTEAFF. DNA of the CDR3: TGCGCCAGCAGCCAAGCTTCCAATTGGGGCACTGAAGCTTTCTTT.

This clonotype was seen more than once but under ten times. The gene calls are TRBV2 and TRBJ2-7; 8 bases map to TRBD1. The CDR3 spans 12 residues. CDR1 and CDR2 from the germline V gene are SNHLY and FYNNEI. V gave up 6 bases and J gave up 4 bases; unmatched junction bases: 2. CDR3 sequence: CASRGQGYEQYF. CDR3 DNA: TGTGCCAGCAGAGGACAGGGTTACGAGCAGTACTTC. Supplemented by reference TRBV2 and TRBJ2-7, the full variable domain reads EPEVTQTPSHQVTQMGQEVILRCVPISNHLYFYWYRQILGQKVEFLVSFYNNEISEKSEIFDDQFSVERPDGSNFTLKIRSTKLEDSAMYFCASRGQGYEQYFGPGTRLTVT.

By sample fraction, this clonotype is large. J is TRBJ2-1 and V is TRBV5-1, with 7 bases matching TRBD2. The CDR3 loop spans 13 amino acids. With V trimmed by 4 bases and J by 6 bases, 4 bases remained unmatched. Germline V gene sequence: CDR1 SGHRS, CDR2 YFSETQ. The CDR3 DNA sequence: TGCGCCAGCAGCGGGACTAACTCCAATGAGCAGTTCTTC. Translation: CASSGTNSNEQFF.

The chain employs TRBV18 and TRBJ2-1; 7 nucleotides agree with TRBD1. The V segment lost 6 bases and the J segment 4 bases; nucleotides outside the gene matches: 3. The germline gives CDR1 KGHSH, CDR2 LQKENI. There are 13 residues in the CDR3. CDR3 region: CASSTGAYNEQFF. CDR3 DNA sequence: TGTGCCAGCTCCACAGGGGCTTACAATGAGCAGTTCTTC. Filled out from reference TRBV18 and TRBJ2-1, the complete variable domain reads NAGVMQNPRHLVRRRGQEARLRCSPMKGHSHVYWYRQLPEEGLKFMVYLQKENIIDESGMPKERFSAEFPKEGPSILRIQQVVRGDSAAYFCASSTGAYNEQFFGPGTRLTVL.

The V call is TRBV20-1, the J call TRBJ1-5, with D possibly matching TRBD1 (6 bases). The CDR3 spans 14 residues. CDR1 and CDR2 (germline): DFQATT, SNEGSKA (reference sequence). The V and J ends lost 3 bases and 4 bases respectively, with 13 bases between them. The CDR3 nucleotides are TGCAGTGCTAGTCTGGACAGATCGAATCAGCCCCAGCATTTT. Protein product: CSASLDRSNQPQHF.

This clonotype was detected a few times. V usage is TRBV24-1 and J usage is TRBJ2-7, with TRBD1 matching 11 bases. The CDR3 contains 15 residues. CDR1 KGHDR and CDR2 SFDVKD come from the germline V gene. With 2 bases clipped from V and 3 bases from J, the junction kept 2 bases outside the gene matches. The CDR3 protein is CATSDSGTGGYEQYF. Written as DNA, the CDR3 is TGTGCCACCAGTGATTCCGGGACAGGGGGCTACGAGCAGTACTTC.

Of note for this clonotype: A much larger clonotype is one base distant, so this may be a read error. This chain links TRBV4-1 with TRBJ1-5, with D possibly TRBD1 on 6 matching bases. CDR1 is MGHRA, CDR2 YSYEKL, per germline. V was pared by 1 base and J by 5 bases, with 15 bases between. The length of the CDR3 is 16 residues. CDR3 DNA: TGCGCCAGCAGCCAAGTGGGGGGCAGGGTAGATCAGCCCCAGCATTTT. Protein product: CASSQVGGRVDQPQHF.

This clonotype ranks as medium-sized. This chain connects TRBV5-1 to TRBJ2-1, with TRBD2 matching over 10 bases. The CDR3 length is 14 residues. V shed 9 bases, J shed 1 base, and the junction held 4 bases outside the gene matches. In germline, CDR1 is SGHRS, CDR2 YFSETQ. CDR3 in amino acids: CATPTSGSYNEQFF. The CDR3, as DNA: TGCGCCACACCGACTAGCGGGTCCTACAATGAGCAGTTCTTC.

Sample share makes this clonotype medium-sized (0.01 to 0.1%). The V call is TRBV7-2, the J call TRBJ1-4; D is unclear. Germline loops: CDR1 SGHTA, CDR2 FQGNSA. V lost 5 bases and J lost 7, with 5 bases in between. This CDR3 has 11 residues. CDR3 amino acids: CASSPGEKLFF. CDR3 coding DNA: TGTGCCAGCAGCCCCGGTGAAAAACTGTTTTTT.

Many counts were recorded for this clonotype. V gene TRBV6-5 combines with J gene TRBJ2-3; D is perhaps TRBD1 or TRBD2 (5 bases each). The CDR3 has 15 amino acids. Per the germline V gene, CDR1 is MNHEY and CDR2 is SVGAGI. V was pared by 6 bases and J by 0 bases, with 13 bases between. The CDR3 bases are TGTGCCAGCAGGCTCGGGGCAACTAGCACAGATACGCAGTATTTT. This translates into CASRLGATSTDTQYF.

CDR3 nucleotides: TGTGCCAGCAGTTCCTGGGCAGGGGGGGCCTACGAGCAGTACTTC. Its protein product is CASSSWAGGAYEQYF. The chain combines TRBV12-3 or TRBV12-4 with TRBJ2-7; D tentatively fits TRBD1 or TRBD2 (7 bases each). The CDR3 spans 15 residues. Trimming removed 4 bases from V and 2 bases from J, with 15 bases in between.

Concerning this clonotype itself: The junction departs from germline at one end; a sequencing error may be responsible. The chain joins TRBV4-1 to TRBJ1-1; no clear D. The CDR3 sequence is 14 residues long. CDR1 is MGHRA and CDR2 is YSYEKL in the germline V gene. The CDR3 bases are TGTGCCAGCAGCCAAGTCGGTTGGATCACTGAAGCTTTCTTT. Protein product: CASSQVGWITEAFF.

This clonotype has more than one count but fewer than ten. This chain's CDR3 is CASSSLRDGYTF. CDR3 bases: TGTGCCAGCAGTTCCCTCAGGGACGGCTACACCTTC. J is TRBJ1-2 and V is TRBV2, with D maybe TRBD1 (5 bases). The V and J ends lost 5 bases and 8 bases respectively, with 12 bases between them. This CDR3 has 12 residues. Germline V gene lookup returns CDR1 SNHLY and CDR2 FYNNEI.

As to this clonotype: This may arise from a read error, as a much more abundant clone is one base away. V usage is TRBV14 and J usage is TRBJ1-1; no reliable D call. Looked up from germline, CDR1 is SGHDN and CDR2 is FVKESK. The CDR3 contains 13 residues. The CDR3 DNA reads TGTGTCAGCAGCCTGGGCCTGAACACTGAAGCTTTCTTT. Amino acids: CVSSLGLNTEAFF.

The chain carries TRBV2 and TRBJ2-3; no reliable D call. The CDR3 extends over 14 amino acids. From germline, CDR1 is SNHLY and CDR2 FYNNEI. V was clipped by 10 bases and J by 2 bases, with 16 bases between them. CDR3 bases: TGTGCCAACCAGACCGCCTGGGACACAGATACGCAGTATTTT. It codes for CANQTAWDTDTQYF.

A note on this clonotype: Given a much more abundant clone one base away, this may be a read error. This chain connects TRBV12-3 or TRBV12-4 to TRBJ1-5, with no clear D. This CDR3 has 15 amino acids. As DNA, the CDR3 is TGTGCCAGCAGTCCAGCACCCAATGGGAATCAGCACCAGCATTTT. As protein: CASSPAPNGNQHQHF.

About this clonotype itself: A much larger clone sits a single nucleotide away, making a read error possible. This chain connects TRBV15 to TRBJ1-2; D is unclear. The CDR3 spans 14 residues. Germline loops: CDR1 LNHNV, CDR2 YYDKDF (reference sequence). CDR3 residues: CATSRAEANYGHTF. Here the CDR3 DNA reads TGTGCCACCAGCAGAGCGGAGGCTAACTATGGCCACACCTTC.

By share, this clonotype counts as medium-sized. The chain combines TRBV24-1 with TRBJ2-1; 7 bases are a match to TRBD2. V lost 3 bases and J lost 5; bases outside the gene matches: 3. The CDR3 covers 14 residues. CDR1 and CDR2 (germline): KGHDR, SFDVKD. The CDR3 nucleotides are TGTGCCACCAGTGATCTCGGGACTAACAATGAGCAGTTCTTC. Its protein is CATSDLGTNNEQFF.

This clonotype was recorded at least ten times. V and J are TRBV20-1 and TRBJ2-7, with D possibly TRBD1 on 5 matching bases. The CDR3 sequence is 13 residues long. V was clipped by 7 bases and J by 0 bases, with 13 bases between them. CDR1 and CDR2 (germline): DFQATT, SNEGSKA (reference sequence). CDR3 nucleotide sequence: TGCAGTGTCCCCCAGGACAACTCCTACGAGCAGTACTTC. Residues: CSVPQDNSYEQYF.

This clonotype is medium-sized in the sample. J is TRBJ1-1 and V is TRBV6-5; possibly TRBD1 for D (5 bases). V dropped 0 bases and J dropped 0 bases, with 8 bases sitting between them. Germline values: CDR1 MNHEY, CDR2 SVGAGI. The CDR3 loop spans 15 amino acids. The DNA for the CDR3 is TGTGCCAGCAGTTACTCCGGGGGACTGAACACTGAAGCTTTCTTT. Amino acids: CASSYSGGLNTEAFF.

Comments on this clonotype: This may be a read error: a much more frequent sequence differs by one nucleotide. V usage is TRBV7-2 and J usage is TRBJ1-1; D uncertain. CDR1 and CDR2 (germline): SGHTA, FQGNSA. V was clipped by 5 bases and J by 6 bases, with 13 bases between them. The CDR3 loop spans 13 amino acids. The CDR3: CASSPGPNAEAFF. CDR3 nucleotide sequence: TGTGCCAGCAGCCCAGGACCAAACGCTGAAGCTTTCTTT.

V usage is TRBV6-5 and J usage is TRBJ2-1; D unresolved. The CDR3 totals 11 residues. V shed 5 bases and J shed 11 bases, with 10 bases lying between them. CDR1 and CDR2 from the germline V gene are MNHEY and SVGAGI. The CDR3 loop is CASSDLGKQFF. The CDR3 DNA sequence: TGTGCCAGCAGTGACTTGGGGAAGCAGTTCTTC.

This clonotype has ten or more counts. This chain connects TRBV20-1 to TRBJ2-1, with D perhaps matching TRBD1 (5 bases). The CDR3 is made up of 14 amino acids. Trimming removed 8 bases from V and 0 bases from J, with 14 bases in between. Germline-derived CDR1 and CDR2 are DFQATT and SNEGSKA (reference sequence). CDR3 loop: CSFQDRSSYNEQFF. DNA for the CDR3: TGCAGTTTCCAAGACAGAAGCTCCTACAATGAGCAGTTCTTC.